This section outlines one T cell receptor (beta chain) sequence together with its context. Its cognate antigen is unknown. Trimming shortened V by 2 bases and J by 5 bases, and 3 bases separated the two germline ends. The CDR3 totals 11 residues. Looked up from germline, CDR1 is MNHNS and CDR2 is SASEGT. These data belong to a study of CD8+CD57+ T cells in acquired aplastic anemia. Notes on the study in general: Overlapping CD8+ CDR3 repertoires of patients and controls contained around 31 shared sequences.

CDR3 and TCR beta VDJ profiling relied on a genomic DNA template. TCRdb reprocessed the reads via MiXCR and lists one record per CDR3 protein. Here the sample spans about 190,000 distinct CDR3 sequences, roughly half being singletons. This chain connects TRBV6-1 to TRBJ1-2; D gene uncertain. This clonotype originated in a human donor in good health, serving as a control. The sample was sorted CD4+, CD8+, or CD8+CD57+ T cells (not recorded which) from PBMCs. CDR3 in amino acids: CASSEMYGYTF. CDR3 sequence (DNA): TGTGCCAGCAGTGAAATGTATGGCTACACCTTC.